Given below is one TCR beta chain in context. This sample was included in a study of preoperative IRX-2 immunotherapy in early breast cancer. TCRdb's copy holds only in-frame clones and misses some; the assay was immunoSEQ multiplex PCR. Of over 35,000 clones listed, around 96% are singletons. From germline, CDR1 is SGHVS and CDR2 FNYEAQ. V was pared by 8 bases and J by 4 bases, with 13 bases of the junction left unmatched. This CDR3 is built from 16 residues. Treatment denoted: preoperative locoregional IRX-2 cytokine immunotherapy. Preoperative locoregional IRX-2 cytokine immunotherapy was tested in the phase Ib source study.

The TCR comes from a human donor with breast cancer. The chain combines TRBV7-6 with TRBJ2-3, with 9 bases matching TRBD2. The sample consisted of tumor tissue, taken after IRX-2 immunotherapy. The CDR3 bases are TGTGCCAGCGCCGAAGAGGCGGGGGGGAGGGCAGATACGCAGTATTTT. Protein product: CASAEEAGGRADTQYF.